This TCR beta chain was obtained from a study of T cell responses to AZD1222 COVID-19 vaccine. Study-wide findings and caveats: Researchers report vaccine-associated CD4 TCRs spanning spike, with dominance at 160-218 and 743-854.

Comment on this clone: As yet, its antigen is unknown.

The protocol was immunoSEQ multiplex PCR, while the TCRdb copy is restricted to in-frame clones and leaves out a portion. The table records 95,000 to 150,000 clones, around nine tenths of them present only once. Sequenced material: peripheral blood, taken on day 0 of AZD1222 vaccination. The TCR originated in an adult in good health.

CDR3 in DNA: TGTGCCAGCAGCCTAAGGTCCGGGGGACGCACAGATACGCAGTATTTT. Translating it yields CASSLRSGGRTDTQYF. The chain uses TRBV4-2 and TRBJ2-3; tentative D call: TRBD2 (6 bases). V lost 4 bases to trimming and J lost 1 base, with 15 bases between them. CDR3 length: 16 residues. The germline V gene has CDR1 LGHNA and CDR2 YNFKEQ.